This T cell receptor beta chain was sequenced in a study of cytomegalovirus exposure and HLA in healthy donors. General observations from the study: The sole available immune exposure information was CMV serostatus.

Regarding this clone: Its antigen is not identified.

The PCR employed 60 Vbeta primers together with 13 Jbeta primers. Produced via immunoSEQ multiplex PCR; TCRdb's table is partial and in-frame only. The data contain more than 200,000 clones, about 75% of them singletons. The sequenced sample consisted of PBMCs. This TCR derives from a male donor in good health and CMV-seronegative.

CDR3 protein: CSVDWTGREQYF. CDR3 coding DNA: TGCAGCGTTGATTGGACAGGGCGTGAGCAGTACTTC. This chain joins TRBV29-1 and TRBJ2-7; the match to TRBD1 covers 8 bases. CDR3 length equals 12 residues. Germline V gene lookup returns CDR1 SQVTM and CDR2 ANQGSEA. Trimming cost V 3 bases and J 7 bases; bases outside gene matches: 5.